Listed here are 21 T cell receptor delta chains from one sample, sequenced in a study of gamma-delta chains in newborns, infants, children. TCRdb called clones anew from the reads with CATT. Seen here are some 5,700 delta-chain clones, approximately 2.4% observed once, and the top ten hold roughly 15%. Sample: blood. These receptors all come from a child who was a newborn, infant or young child, either healthy, febrile or measles-vaccinated (not recorded which).

This clone was seen a few times. A read error may be the cause here, since a much bigger clone is one base away. Distinct nucleotide sequences in the sample also encode this CDR3. The chain uses TRDV2 and TRDJ2; 7 bases align to TRDD3. The CDR3 spans 19 residues. J was trimmed by 6 bases and V by 5 bases; bases with no gene match: 23. CDR1 and CDR2 (germline): GEAIGNYY, EKD. CDR3 in amino acids: CACGKPRSLLGPVAAQLFF. Here the CDR3 DNA reads TGTGCCTGTGGAAAACCCCGCTCCTTACTGGGGCCTGTCGCAGCACAACTCTTCTTT.

As concerns this clone: This likely traces to a read error, being one base from a far larger clone. Other nucleotide sequences in the sample specify the same CDR3. The V gene is TRDV2, the J gene TRDJ2, with 11 bases matching TRDD3. From germline, CDR1 is GEAIGNYY and CDR2 EKD. V lost 7 bases and J lost 0; bases outside the gene matches: 6. There are 16 residues in the CDR3. The CDR3 spells CACDVLGDTLTAQLFF. CDR3 bases: TGTGCCTGCGACGTACTGGGGGATACTTTGACAGCACAACTCTTCTTT.

In the case of this clone: Within the sample, other DNA sequences also encode this same CDR3. The chain employs TRDV2 and TRDJ2; 8 bases line up with TRDD3. The CDR3 contains 16 residues. Unmatched junction bases numbered 2, after V lost 0 bases and J lost 0 bases. Germline V gene data show CDR1 as GEAIGNYY and CDR2 as EKD. Here the CDR3 DNA reads TGTGCCTGTGACACCGCGGGGATACCTTTGACAGCACAACTCTTCTTT. This translates into CACDTAGIPLTAQLFF.

By sample share, this clone is medium-sized (0.01 to 0.1%). This specimen includes other DNA sequences encoding the same CDR3. This chain connects TRDV2 to TRDJ3, with 11 nucleotides matching TRDD3. V dropped 1 base and J dropped 1; count of bases not matched to a gene: 2. CDR1 and CDR2 (germline): GEAIGNYY, EKD. The CDR3 has 18 amino acids. The CDR3, as DNA: TGTGCCTGTGACACTGGGGGATACGGATCCTGGGACACCCGACAGATGTTTTTC. It is translated as CACDTGGYGSWDTRQMFF.

This clone is deemed large. Distinct nucleotide sequences in the sample also encode this CDR3. The V call is TRDV2, the J call TRDJ1, with 13 bases that match TRDD3. The V gene end was trimmed by 3 bases and the J gene end by 1 base; junction bases not matched to a gene: 1. This CDR3 has 15 residues. CDR1 is GEAIGNYY, CDR2 EKD, per germline. The CDR3 here is CACDYWGIRTDKLIF. The CDR3 DNA sequence: TGTGCCTGTGACTACTGGGGGATACGCACCGATAAACTCATCTTT.

The gene calls are TRDV2 and TRDJ3; TRDD3 matches 7 bases. The germline CDR1 and CDR2 sequences are GEAIGNYY and EKD. V trimming: 0 bases; J trimming: 0 bases; junction bases outside the gene matches: 7. The CDR3 has 19 residues. DNA for the CDR3: TGTGCCTGTGACACCGCTGGGGGGTTTCTCTCCTGGGACACCCGACAGATGTTTTTC. Its protein product is CACDTAGGFLSWDTRQMFF.

This clone was counted only a few times. The chain uses TRDV2 and TRDJ1, with 10 bases that match TRDD3. V was pared by 0 bases and J by 3 bases, with 0 bases of the junction left unmatched. CDR1 and CDR2 from the germline V gene are GEAIGNYY and EKD. This CDR3 comprises 14 residues. CDR3 protein: CACDTGGYADKLIF. The CDR3 region has the DNA TGTGCCTGTGACACCGGGGGATACGCCGATAAACTCATCTTT.

Only a few counts were recorded for this clone. This likely came from a read error, as a far larger clone is one base away. Other DNA sequences in the same sample also yield this CDR3. V gene TRDV2 combines with J gene TRDJ3; perhaps TRDD3 as D (5 bases). The CDR3 has 18 residues. CDR1 and CDR2 (germline): GEAIGNYY, EKD. The CDR3 DNA is TGTGCCTGTGACCCTCCCTTACGGAGCTCCTGGGACACCCGACAAATGTTTTTC. It specifies CACDPPLRSSWDTRQMFF.

This chain uses TRDV2 with TRDJ3; the D gene is possibly TRDD3 (6 bases). CDR1 is GEAIGNYY, CDR2 EKD, per germline. This CDR3 has 21 residues. The V gene lost 0 bases and the J gene lost 0 bases, with 20 bases spanning the gap. Here the CDR3 reads CACDTVMGAKGSSWDTRQMFF. The CDR3 bases are TGTGCCTGTGACACCGTAATGGGGGCTAAGGGGAGCTCCTGGGACACCCGACAGATGTTTTTC.

This clone is labeled medium-sized. With a much larger clone just one base away, this may be a read error. Other DNA variants within this sample encode the same CDR3. The chain carries TRDV2 and TRDJ3; 11 bases line up with TRDD3. V dropped 0 bases and J dropped 3; count of bases not matched to a gene: 0. Germline CDR1 and CDR2: GEAIGNYY and EKD. This CDR3 comprises 17 residues. Here the CDR3 DNA reads TGTGCCTGTGACACCACTGGGGGATACTGGGACACCCGACAGATGTTTTTC. It yields the protein CACDTTGGYWDTRQMFF.

This clone showed up just a few times. This sequence joins TRDV2 and TRDJ3, with 8 bases identical to TRDD3. CDR3 size: 21 residues. Germline lookup yields CDR1 GEAIGNYY and CDR2 EKD. Trimming at V came to 0 bases and at J to 0 bases, leaving 12 bases not matched to a gene. Here the CDR3 reads CACDTVLGVTPSSWDTRQMFF. DNA of the CDR3: TGTGCCTGTGACACCGTACTGGGGGTTACGCCAAGCTCCTGGGACACCCGACAGATGTTTTTC.

A word on this clone: The listed TCRdb protein conflicts with the DNA translation at residue 10, and the protein shown is translated directly from the DNA. The chain carries TRDV2 and TRDJ2; TRDD3 agrees at 8 bases. With V trimmed by 0 bases and J by 0 bases, 8 bases remained unmatched. CDR3 length: 18 residues. Germline V gene lookup returns CDR1 GEAIGNYY and CDR2 EKD. The CDR3 DNA follows: TGTGCCTGTGACACCTTACTGGGGGGACTCGCTTTGACAGCACAACTCTTCTTT. This sequence encodes CACDTLLGGLALTAQLFF.

This clone is judged medium-sized (0.01 to 0.1%). This specimen includes other DNA sequences encoding the same CDR3. CDR3 sequence: CACDTGGYLSWDTRQMFF. The CDR3 nucleotides read TGTGCCTGTGACACTGGGGGATACTTGTCCTGGGACACCCGACAGATGTTTTTC. The chain joins TRDV2 to TRDJ3, with 10 bases aligning to TRDD3. Germline CDR1 GEAIGNYY, CDR2 EKD. This CDR3 has 18 residues. The ends lost 1 base at V and 1 base at J; junction bases unmatched: 3.

This clone has more than one count but fewer than ten. A much larger clone is a single base away; this may be a read error. This same CDR3 is encoded by further DNA sequences in the sample. The chain uses TRDV2 and TRDJ3, with 7 bases lining up with TRDD3. Germline V lookup: CDR1 GEAIGNYY, CDR2 EKD. The trim removed 0 bases at V and 0 bases at J, leaving 4 bases unmatched. CDR3 length equals 18 residues. CDR3 loop: CACDTVGYSSWDTRQMFF. As DNA, the CDR3 is TGTGCCTGTGACACCGTGGGATACAGCTCCTGGGACACCCGACAGATGTTTTTC.

By its share, this clone is medium-sized. This CDR3 is also generated by other DNA sequences in the sample. The rearrangement joins TRDV2 to TRDJ3; D may be TRDD3 (5 bases). The germline V gene encodes CDR1 GEAIGNYY and CDR2 EKD. CDR3 length: 18 residues. V dropped 0 bases and J dropped 0 bases, with 11 bases sitting between them. CDR3 protein: CACDTVLASSWDTRQMFF. Written as DNA, the CDR3 is TGTGCCTGTGACACCGTACTGGCCAGCTCCTGGGACACCCGACAGATGTTTTTC.

This clone is termed medium-sized. CDR3 sequence reads: CACDTAAGGSSSWDTRQMFF. CDR3 in DNA: TGTGCCTGTGACACCGCTGCCGGGGGATCCAGCTCCTGGGACACCCGACAGATGTTTTTC. This chain connects TRDV2 to TRDJ3; TRDD3 matches 7 bases. Germline V gene lookup returns CDR1 GEAIGNYY and CDR2 EKD. The CDR3 sequence is 20 residues long. The V and J ends lost 0 bases and 0 bases, in that order; junction bases with no gene match: 10.

About this clone itself: This clone may be a read error of a much larger clone one base away. The chain combines TRDV2 with TRDJ3; 9 positions agree with TRDD3. V lost 4 bases, J lost 0 bases, and 9 bases stayed unmatched. Per the germline V gene, CDR1 is GEAIGNYY and CDR2 is EKD. The length of the CDR3 is 19 residues. CDR3 nucleotides: TGTGCCTGTGATCTACTGGGGGACCGAATCTCCTGGGACACCCGACAGATGTTTTTC. Translating gives CACDLLGDRISWDTRQMFF.

This clone qualifies as medium-sized. The same CDR3 arises from other DNA sequences in this sample as well. The chain has TRDV2 and TRDJ2; the D gene is possibly TRDD3 (6 bases). This CDR3 has 15 residues. Germline values: CDR1 GEAIGNYY, CDR2 EKD. The V end was cut by 1 base, the J end by 2 bases, with 10 bases between. The chain's CDR3 is CACDTMGGLTAQLFF. Here the CDR3 DNA reads TGTGCCTGTGACACGATGGGGGGGTTGACAGCACAACTCTTCTTT.

A note on this clone: The protein that TCRdb holds for this DNA derives from a much larger clone and differs from the translated DNA at residue 5, which likely indicates a read error; the protein shown here is translated from the DNA. The chain recombines TRDV2 with TRDJ3; TRDD3 is a possible D gene (6 bases). CDR1 and CDR2 (germline): GEAIGNYY, EKD. V gave up 2 bases and J gave up 0 bases, with 10 bases separating them. The CDR3 sequence is 17 residues long. Here the CDR3 reads CACDKVLGSWDTRQMFF. The CDR3 nucleotides read TGTGCCTGTGACAAAGTACTGGGCTCCTGGGACACCCGACAGATGTTTTTC.

This clone was recorded a few times. TCRdb's entry gives the protein of a much larger clone, which mismatches this DNA's translation at residue 13, likely from a read error; the protein reported here is translated from the DNA. This chain connects TRDV2 to TRDJ2, with TRDD3 identical over 10 bases. The CDR3 is 16 amino acids. Germline V CDR1 and CDR2: GEAIGNYY, EKD. CDR3 loop: CACDTVGDTLTARLFF. DNA of the CDR3: TGTGCCTGTGACACCGTGGGGGATACTTTGACAGCACGACTCTTCTTT.

There are a few counts of this clone. For this DNA, TCRdb reports the protein of a much larger clone, which diverges at residue 8, most likely from a read error; the protein presented here is translated directly from the DNA. The CDR3 reads CACDILGADSWDTRQMFF. CDR3 DNA sequence: TGTGCCTGTGACATACTGGGGGCCGACTCCTGGGACACCCGACAGATGTTTTTC. The chain links TRDV2 to TRDJ3; TRDD3 matches 8 bases. The CDR3 is 18 residues long. From germline, CDR1 is GEAIGNYY and CDR2 EKD. The V segment lost 2 bases and the J segment 0 bases; nucleotides outside the gene matches: 5.